The T cell receptor (beta chain) under discussion was sequenced for a study of blood T cell repertoires in COVID-19. Study at large: Sites in the United States, Italy and Spain provided acute and convalescent COVID-19 samples. T cells, B-cell-depleted T cells, or PBMCs provided the cDNA or gDNA that served as material.

The assay was immunoSEQ multiplex PCR, and TCRdb's table has in-frame clones only and misses some. The sample shows some 520,000 clones, roughly nine tenths of them seen only once. V gave up 5 bases and J gave up 0 bases, with 10 bases separating them. CDR1 KGHSH and CDR2 LQKENI come from the germline V gene. The CDR3 length is 14 residues. This TCR derives from a man younger than 30 with COVID-19, enrolled during active disease. Sequencing was carried out using peripheral blood. The chain has TRBV18 and TRBJ1-2; D ambiguous. The CDR3 reads CASSSGRANYGYTF. The CDR3, as DNA: TGTGCCAGCTCATCGGGAAGGGCTAACTATGGCTACACCTTC.